A single sample is the source of the 27 T cell receptor beta chains below, sequenced in a study of T cell responses to AZD1222 COVID-19 vaccine. The method was immunoSEQ multiplex PCR; TCRdb's version includes in-frame clones alone and lacks a portion of them. The sample comprises some 170,000 clones, 90% to 95% of which are singletons, and 0.95% to 1.3% rests with the top ten. Sequenced here: peripheral blood, sampled 28 days after the second dose of the MenACWY control vaccine. Receptors were obtained from an adult who received the MenACWY meningococcal vaccine as a control.

The chain has TRBV7-9 and TRBJ2-5; 9 positions agree with TRBD1. With V trimmed by 5 bases and J by 5 bases, 3 bases remained unmatched. CDR1 SEHNR and CDR2 FQNEAQ come from the germline V gene (reference sequence). The CDR3 runs 13 residues. The CDR3 here is CASSPGQGETQYF. The CDR3 bases are TGTGCCAGCAGCCCCGGACAGGGGGAGACCCAGTACTTC.

This rearrangement joins TRBV5-1 to TRBJ2-3; 7 bases match TRBD2. Germline V gene lookup returns CDR1 SGHRS and CDR2 YFSETQ. The CDR3 sequence is 17 residues long. V lost 4 bases and J lost 4; bases outside the gene matches: 15. CDR3 amino acids: CASSPPLGGVRPDTQYF. The CDR3 DNA reads TGCGCCAGCAGCCCCCCCCTGGGGGGGGTGAGGCCAGATACGCAGTATTTT.

This clone occurred once. This rearrangement joins TRBV6-5 to TRBJ1-5; D unclear. Germline V lookup: CDR1 MNHEY, CDR2 SVGAGI. CDR3 length: 14 amino acids. The germline V and J ends were trimmed by 3 bases and 4 bases, with 10 bases remaining between them. This CDR3 reads CASSYIGGNQPQHF. The CDR3 nucleotides read TGTGCCAGCAGTTATATAGGTGGAAATCAGCCCCAGCATTTT.

CDR3 in amino acids: CASSPTYSNQPQHF. As DNA, the CDR3 is TGTGCCAGCTCACCAACCTATAGCAATCAGCCCCAGCATTTT. The genes are TRBV18 and TRBJ1-5, with D hard to call. V lost 2 bases, J lost 0 bases, and 5 bases lay in between. The CDR3 covers 14 residues. In germline, CDR1 is KGHSH, CDR2 LQKENI.

The chain uses TRBV30 and TRBJ1-4, with D perhaps TRBD1 (5 bases). Trimming stripped 1 base from V and 8 bases from J, with 11 bases between. CDR3 length: 13 amino acids. Germline V CDR1 and CDR2: GTSNPN, SVGIG (reference sequence). CDR3 bases: TGTGCCTGGAGTGGGCAGGGTCAGGAAAAACTGTTTTTT. It is translated as CAWSGQGQEKLFF.

The chain recombines TRBV6-5 with TRBJ1-2; tentatively, D is TRBD1 (6 bases). V was shortened by 1 base and J by 4 bases, with 7 bases between the two germline ends. Germline CDR1 is MNHEY and CDR2 is SVGAGI. The CDR3 contains 13 residues. The CDR3 region has the DNA TGTGCCAGCAGTTACTTGGACAGCTATGGCTACACCTTC. Amino acid sequence: CASSYLDSYGYTF.

V usage is TRBV7-2 and J usage is TRBJ2-5; D is uncertain. Germline assignment: CDR1 SGHTA and CDR2 FQGNSA. The CDR3 totals 12 residues. V lost 5 bases to trimming and J lost 5 bases, with 9 bases between them. CDR3 DNA sequence: TGTGCCAGCAGCCCATCCCGGGAGACCCAGTACTTC. Residues: CASSPSRETQYF.

The chain employs TRBV7-6 and TRBJ2-5; the match to TRBD1 covers 8 bases. The CDR3 spans 16 residues. The junction had 13 bases not matched to a gene; V was cut back by 6 bases and J by 4 bases. The germline gives CDR1 SGHVS, CDR2 FNYEAQ. The DNA of the CDR3 is TGTGCCAGCAGTTCCTCCAGGGGGCGAGGGAGAGAGACCCAGTACTTC. Protein: CASSSSRGRGRETQYF. The full variable domain, in which reference TRBV7-6 and TRBJ2-5 provide the parts outside the CDR3, is GAGVSQSPRYKVTKRGQDVALRCDPISGHVSLYWYRQALGQGPEFLTYFNYEAQQDKSGLPNDRFSAERPEGSISTLTIQRTEQRDSAMYRCASSSSRGRGRETQYFGPGTRLLVL.

The chain has TRBV3-1 (or the pseudogene TRBV3-2) and TRBJ2-6, with D maybe TRBD2 (6 bases). The CDR3 runs to 15 residues. V lost 4 bases, J lost 2 bases, and 9 bases lay in between. From germline, CDR1 is LGHDT and CDR2 YNNKEL (reference sequence). The CDR3: CASSPGGTGANVLTF. The CDR3 DNA is TGTGCCAGCAGCCCAGGAGGGACTGGGGCCAACGTCCTGACTTTC.

J is TRBJ1-1 and V is TRBV19, with 9 positions matching TRBD1. Germline V gene lookup returns CDR1 LNHDA and CDR2 SQIVND (reference sequence). This CDR3 spans 14 amino acids. V was pared by 6 bases and J by 5 bases, with 7 bases of the junction left unmatched. The CDR3 region has the DNA TGTGCCAGTAGAAGGGGACAGGGAAGAACTGAAGCTTTCTTT. As protein: CASRRGQGRTEAFF.

V usage is TRBV4-1 and J usage is TRBJ2-3; D might be TRBD1 or TRBD2, each matching 5 bases. Trimming removed 0 bases at V and 4 bases at J, with 11 bases between. From germline, CDR1 is MGHRA and CDR2 YSYEKL. The CDR3 sequence is 15 residues long. The CDR3 region is CASSQDWLGADTQYF. CDR3 coding DNA: TGCGCCAGCAGCCAAGATTGGCTGGGGGCAGATACGCAGTATTTT.

The chain employs TRBV5-6 and TRBJ1-4, with D unclear. Germline V gives CDR1 SGHDT, CDR2 YYEEEE. The CDR3 totals 17 residues. V was cut by 4 bases and J by 0 bases, with 16 bases left in between. As DNA, the CDR3 is TGTGCCAGCAGCCTAGGAGTGCCCTCCGCAACTAATGAAAAACTGTTTTTT. Translating it yields CASSLGVPSATNEKLFF.

The chain is built from TRBV30 and TRBJ1-6, with D possibly matching TRBD1 (6 bases). The V gene's germline CDR1 is GTSNPN and CDR2 SVGIG (reference sequence). The CDR3 covers 16 residues. With 6 bases removed from V and 7 bases from J, the gap between germline ends came to 22 bases. The CDR3 reads CACMNRVRSQNSPLHF. CDR3 DNA sequence: TGTGCCTGTATGAACAGGGTTAGAAGCCAGAATTCACCCCTCCACTTT. Together with reference TRBV30 and TRBJ1-6, the CDR3 gives the full variable domain: SQTIHQWPATLVQPVGSPLSLECTVEGTSNPNLYWYRQAAGRGLQLLFYSVGIGQISSEVPQNLSASRPQDRQFILSSKKLLLSDSGFYLCACMNRVRSQNSPLHFGNGTRLTVT.

The chain recombines TRBV5-1 with TRBJ2-7; 11 bases fit TRBD2. CDR1 and CDR2 (germline): SGHRS, YFSETQ. Trimming cost V 0 bases and J 4 bases; bases outside gene matches: 6. The CDR3 runs to 16 residues. Here the CDR3 DNA reads TGCGCCAGCAGCTTGGAGGCGACTAGCGGGATATACGAGCAGTACTTC. This encodes CASSLEATSGIYEQYF.

This clone appeared a single time. V gene TRBV11-3 combines with J gene TRBJ1-1; possibly TRBD1 for D (6 bases). Germline assignment: CDR1 SGHNT and CDR2 YENEEA. Trimming left V 5 bases short and J 10 bases short, with 14 bases between. The CDR3 has 12 residues. The CDR3 reads CASSGGGHIAFF. In DNA form, the CDR3 reads TGTGCCAGCAGCGGAGGGGGGCACATAGCTTTCTTT.

The chain employs TRBV30 and TRBJ1-6; D is uncertain. Between the trimmed V and J ends, which lost 7 bases and 5 bases, there was a span of 18 bases. Germline CDR1 is GTSNPN and CDR2 is SVGIG (reference sequence). This CDR3 has 15 amino acids. The CDR3 DNA reads TGTGCCTCCAAGAGCTTGTCTTACGATAATTCACCCCTCCACTTT. Protein: CASKSLSYDNSPLHF.

This chain joins TRBV7-2 and TRBJ2-2, with D hard to call. There are 14 residues in the CDR3. V lost 3 bases and J 5 bases, leaving 10 bases between the germline ends. CDR1 and CDR2 (germline): SGHTA, FQGNSA. The CDR3 sequence is CASSFRGPTGELFF. CDR3 nucleotides: TGTGCCAGCAGCTTCCGCGGTCCAACCGGGGAGCTGTTTTTT.

This rearrangement joins TRBV6-1 to TRBJ1-6; no reliable D call. Germline CDR1 MNHNS, CDR2 SASEGT. The CDR3 runs 16 residues. V dropped 0 bases and J dropped 4 bases, with 10 bases sitting between them. In DNA form, the CDR3 reads TGTGCCAGCAGTGAAGCGGGCAGTGTTTATAATTCACCCCTCCACTTT. This gives the protein CASSEAGSVYNSPLHF.

V is TRBV2 and J is TRBJ2-2; either TRBD1 or TRBD2 may supply D (5 bases each). The germline gives CDR1 SNHLY, CDR2 FYNNEI. Trimming stripped 5 bases from V and 5 bases from J, with 15 bases between. The CDR3 totals 15 residues. The CDR3 region is CASSKDSGGTGELFF. The CDR3 bases are TGTGCCAGCAGTAAGGACTCTGGGGGAACCGGGGAGCTGTTTTTT.

CDR3 residues: CASSQGGALSYEQYF. The CDR3 coding sequence is TGTGCCAGCAGCCAAGGCGGGGCCCTCTCCTACGAGCAGTACTTC. The rearrangement joins TRBV3-1 (or the pseudogene TRBV3-2) to TRBJ2-7, with D maybe TRBD2 (6 bases). The ends were cut back, 1 base at V and 0 bases at J, with 10 bases in the middle. The CDR3 length is 15 residues. CDR1 LGHDT and CDR2 YNNKEL come from the germline V gene (reference sequence).

J is TRBJ1-2 and V is TRBV6-1; tentatively, D is TRBD1 (6 bases). Trimming stripped 2 bases from V and 8 bases from J, with 15 bases between. Looked up from germline, CDR1 is MNHNS and CDR2 is SASEGT. This CDR3 is 14 amino acids long. CDR3: CASSEYREAVGYTF. CDR3 coding DNA: TGTGCCAGCAGTGAATACAGGGAAGCGGTCGGCTACACCTTC.

The genes are TRBV11-2 and TRBJ2-3; TRBD2 might be the D (6 bases). CDR1 is SGHAT and CDR2 is FQNNGV in the germline V gene. The germline V and J ends were trimmed by 0 bases and 4 bases, with 11 bases remaining between them. This CDR3 spans 15 amino acids. DNA for the CDR3: TGTGCCAGCAGCTTAGAATTGTGGGGGGCAGATACGCAGTATTTT. Translation gives CASSLELWGADTQYF.

The chain recombines TRBV7-8 with TRBJ1-2; possible D gene TRBD1, 5 bases. V lost 5 bases and J lost 4, with 11 bases in between. The germline V gene has CDR1 SGHVS and CDR2 FQNEAQ. This CDR3 region has 13 residues. CDR3 residues: CASSRGTTYGYTF. The CDR3 nucleotides are TGTGCCAGCAGCCGGGGGACGACCTATGGCTACACCTTC.

This clone was found once. The CDR3, as DNA: TGTGCCAGCAGTGTCCACGGGGGGGCCGGGGAGCTGTTTTTT. Translation: CASSVHGGAGELFF. The V call is TRBV6-4, the J call TRBJ2-2, with 8 positions matching TRBD2. Germline V CDR1 and CDR2: MRHNA, SNTAGT. This CDR3 has 14 residues. V trimming: 4 bases; J trimming: 6 bases; junction bases outside the gene matches: 4.

This clone is a singleton in its sample. The V and J genes are TRBV5-4 and TRBJ1-2; weak D call: TRBD1 (5 bases). This CDR3 region has 14 residues. Germline CDR1 is SGHNT and CDR2 is YYREEE (reference sequence). V dropped 0 bases and J dropped 6 bases, with 12 bases sitting between them. CDR3 bases: TGTGCCAGCAGCTTGGAAGGGGTCCGGGATGGCTACACCTTC. Amino acid sequence: CASSLEGVRDGYTF.

V and J are TRBV28 and TRBJ1-6; D is perhaps TRBD1 (6 bases). The germline gives CDR1 MDHEN, CDR2 SYDVKM. V dropped 6 bases and J dropped 5 bases, with 20 bases sitting between them. This CDR3 region has 17 residues. The CDR3 sequence: CASSVRTEGKNNSPLHF. As DNA, the CDR3 is TGTGCCAGCAGCGTGCGGACAGAGGGGAAAAATAATTCACCCCTCCACTTT.

This chain connects TRBV11-2 to TRBJ2-3; no clear D gene. CDR1 SGHAT and CDR2 FQNNGV come from the germline V gene. The CDR3 is 13 residues long. V was clipped by 4 bases and J by 3 bases, with 8 bases between them. CDR3 nucleotides: TGTGCCAGCAGCTCCTCGTTGACAGATACGCAGTATTTT. This translates into CASSSSLTDTQYF.